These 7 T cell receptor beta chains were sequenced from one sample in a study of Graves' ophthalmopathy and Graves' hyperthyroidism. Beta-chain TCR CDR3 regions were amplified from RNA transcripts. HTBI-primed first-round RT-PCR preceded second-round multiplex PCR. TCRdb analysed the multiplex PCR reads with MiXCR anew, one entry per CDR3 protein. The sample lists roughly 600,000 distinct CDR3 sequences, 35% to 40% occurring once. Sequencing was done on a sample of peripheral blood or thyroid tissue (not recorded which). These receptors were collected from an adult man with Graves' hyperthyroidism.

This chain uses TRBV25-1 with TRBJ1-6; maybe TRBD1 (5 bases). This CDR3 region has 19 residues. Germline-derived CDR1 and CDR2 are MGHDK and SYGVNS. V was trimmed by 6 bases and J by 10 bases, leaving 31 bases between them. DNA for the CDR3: TGTGCCAGCAGCCATGTAGCGGCTGACGGTGGGGGAATTGGCTCACCCCTCCACTTT. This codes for CASSHVAADGGGIGSPLHF.

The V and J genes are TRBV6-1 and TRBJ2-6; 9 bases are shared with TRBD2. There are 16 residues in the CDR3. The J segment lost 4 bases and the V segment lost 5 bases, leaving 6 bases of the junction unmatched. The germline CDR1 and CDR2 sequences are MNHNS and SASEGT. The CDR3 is CASSYSGTSGANVLTF. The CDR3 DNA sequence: TGTGCCAGCAGTTACTCCGGGACTAGCGGGGCCAACGTCCTGACTTTC.

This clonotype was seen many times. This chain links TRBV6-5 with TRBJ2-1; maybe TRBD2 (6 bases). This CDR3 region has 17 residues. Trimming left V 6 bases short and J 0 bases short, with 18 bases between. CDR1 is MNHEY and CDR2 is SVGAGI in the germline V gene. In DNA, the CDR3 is TGTGCCAGCAGCCCCCAGGAGGGCCGGATCTCCTACAATGAGCAGTTCTTC. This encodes CASSPQEGRISYNEQFF.

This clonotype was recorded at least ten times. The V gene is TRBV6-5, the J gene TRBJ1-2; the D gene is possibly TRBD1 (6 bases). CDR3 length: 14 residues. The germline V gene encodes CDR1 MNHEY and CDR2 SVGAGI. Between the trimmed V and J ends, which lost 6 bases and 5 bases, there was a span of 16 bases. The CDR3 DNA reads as TGTGCCAGCAGGGCACCGGGACAATTATATGGCTACACCTTC. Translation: CASRAPGQLYGYTF.

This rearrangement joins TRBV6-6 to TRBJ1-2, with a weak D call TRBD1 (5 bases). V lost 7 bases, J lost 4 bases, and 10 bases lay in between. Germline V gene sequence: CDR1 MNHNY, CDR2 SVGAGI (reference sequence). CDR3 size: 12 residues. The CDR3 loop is CASTSRVYGYTF. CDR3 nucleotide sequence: TGTGCCAGCACCAGCAGGGTCTATGGCTACACCTTC.

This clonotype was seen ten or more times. DNA of the CDR3: TGTGCCAGCAGCTTAGTTTGGCAAGAGACCCAGTACTTC. It codes for CASSLVWQETQYF. This chain uses TRBV7-2 with TRBJ2-5; the D is unclear. The CDR3 covers 13 residues. Trimming removed 1 base from V and 2 bases from J, with 5 bases in between. In germline, CDR1 is SGHTA, CDR2 FQGNSA.

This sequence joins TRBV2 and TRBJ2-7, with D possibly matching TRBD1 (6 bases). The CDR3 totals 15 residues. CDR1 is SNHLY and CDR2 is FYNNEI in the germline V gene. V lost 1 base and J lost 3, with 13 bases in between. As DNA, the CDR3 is TGTGCCAGCAGTGAAGGGACAGAGCTCTTCTACGAGCAGTACTTC. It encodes CASSEGTELFYEQYF.